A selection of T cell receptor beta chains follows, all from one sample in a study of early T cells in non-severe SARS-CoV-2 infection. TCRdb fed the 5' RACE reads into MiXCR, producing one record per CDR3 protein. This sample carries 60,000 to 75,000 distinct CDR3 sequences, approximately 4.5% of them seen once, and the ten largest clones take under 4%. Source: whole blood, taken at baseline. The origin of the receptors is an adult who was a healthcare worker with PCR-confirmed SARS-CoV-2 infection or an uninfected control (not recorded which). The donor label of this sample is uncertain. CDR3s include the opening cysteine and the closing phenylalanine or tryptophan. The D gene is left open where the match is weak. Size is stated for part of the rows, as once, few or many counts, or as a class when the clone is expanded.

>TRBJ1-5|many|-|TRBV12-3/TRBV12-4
CASSYSSNQPQHF
TGTGCCAGCAGTTATTCCTCCAATCAGCCCCAGCATTTT
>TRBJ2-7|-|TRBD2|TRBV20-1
CSARDAIAGGSYEQYF
TGCAGTGCTAGAGATGCGATAGCGGGGGGTTCCTACGAGCAGTACTTC
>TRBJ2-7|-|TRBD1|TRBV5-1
CASSGNGQGRREQYF
TGCGCCAGCAGCGGGAACGGACAGGGAAGGCGCGAGCAGTACTTC
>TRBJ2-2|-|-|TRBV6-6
CASSYGTHGELFF
TGTGCCAGCAGTTACGGGACCCACGGGGAGCTGTTTTTT
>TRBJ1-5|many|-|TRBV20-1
CSASEGGGNQPQHF
TGCAGTGCTAGTGAGGGGGGAGGCAATCAGCCCCAGCATTTT
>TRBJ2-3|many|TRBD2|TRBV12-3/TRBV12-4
CASSLSGGGRDTQYF
TGTGCCAGCAGTTTATCTGGCGGGGGGAGAGATACGCAGTATTTT
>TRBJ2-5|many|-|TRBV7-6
CASSLGQLQETQYF
TGTGCCAGCAGCTTAGGGCAGCTCCAAGAGACCCAGTACTTC
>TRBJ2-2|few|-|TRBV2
CASSETSYVELFF
TGTGCCAGCAGTGAGACTAGTTATGTGGAGCTGTTTTTT
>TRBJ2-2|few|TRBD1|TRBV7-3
CASSRDRAGTGELFF
TGTGCCAGCAGTAGGGACAGGGCCGGGACCGGGGAGCTGTTTTTT
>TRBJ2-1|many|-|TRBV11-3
CASSTERAEQFF
TGTGCCAGCAGCACCGAGCGCGCTGAGCAGTTCTTC
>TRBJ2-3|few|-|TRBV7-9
CASSYREGATGTQYF
TGTGCCAGCAGCTACAGGGAAGGGGCCACTGGTACGCAGTATTTT